A selection of T cell receptor beta chains follows, all from one sample in a study of blood T cell repertoires in COVID-19. Only in-frame clones appear in the TCRdb table, and some are missing; sequencing was by immunoSEQ multiplex PCR. The sample carries under 350,000 clones, about nine tenths recorded once. The specimen was PBMCs or T cells enriched from blood (not recorded which). These receptors were collected from a young woman who had recovered from COVID-19. Each CDR3 is given with its conserved first and last residue. A D gene is named only where the DNA matches it firmly. A clone size is listed for some rows: how often the clone was seen (once, few, many), or a class if it is expanded.

D,J,V,size,CDR3,DNA
-,TRBJ1-4,TRBV2,-,CASRAVVANEKLFF,TGTGCCAGCAGGGCGGTAGTTGCTAATGAAAAACTGTTTTTT
TRBD1,TRBJ1-5,TRBV5-5,once,CASSWNYRGNQPQHF,TGTGCCAGCAGCTGGAACTACAGGGGAAATCAGCCCCAGCATTTT
TRBD1,TRBJ1-1,TRBV9,-,CASSVAPAGGNTEAFF,TGTGCCAGCAGCGTAGCTCCCGCAGGGGGCAACACTGAAGCTTTCTTT
-,TRBJ1-2,TRBV18,-,CASSPRGGDGYTF,TGTGCCAGCTCACCTCGGGGGGGTGATGGCTACACCTTC
TRBD1,TRBJ2-7,TRBV5-1,-,CASSLSLGDRDYEQYF,TGCGCCAGCAGCTTGTCCCTGGGGGACAGGGACTACGAGCAGTACTTC
-,TRBJ2-1,TRBV28,-,CASTESSYNEQFF,TGTGCCAGCACCGAGAGCTCCTACAATGAGCAGTTCTTC
-,TRBJ1-1,TRBV6-6,-,CASSHPLTEDTEAFF,TGTGCCAGCAGTCATCCCTTGACAGAAGACACTGAAGCTTTCTTT
-,TRBJ2-7,TRBV30,-,CAWSFGLDRLKQTYEQYF,TGTGCCTGGAGTTTTGGTCTTGACAGATTGAAACAAACCTACGAGCAGTACTTC
-,TRBJ1-1,TRBV11-2,-,CASSLVAPVITEAFF,TGTGCCAGCAGCTTAGTGGCACCTGTGATCACTGAAGCTTTCTTT
-,TRBJ2-5,TRBV3-1/TRBV3-2,-,CASSQERVSTFRSQYF,TGTGCCAGCAGCCAAGAGAGGGTCTCCACCTTCCGTTCCCAGTACTTC
-,TRBJ2-3,TRBV5-6,-,CASSLAPANTQYF,TGTGCCAGCAGCTTGGCCCCCGCGAATACGCAGTATTTT
-,TRBJ2-1,TRBV25-1,-,CASSEWMGDEQFF,TGTGCCAGCAGTGAATGGATGGGAGATGAGCAGTTCTTC
-,TRBJ2-7,TRBV4-1,-,CASSLQVDAYEQYF,TGCGCCAGCAGCCTCCAGGTAGACGCCTACGAGCAGTACTTC
TRBD1,TRBJ1-4,TRBV27,-,CASSLFAGGSEKLFF,TGTGCCAGCAGTTTATTTGCAGGGGGCTCTGAAAAACTGTTTTTT
-,TRBJ2-5,TRBV7-8,-,CASSLADSLETQYF,TGTGCCAGCAGCTTAGCGGACAGTTTGGAGACCCAGTACTTC
TRBD2,TRBJ2-7,TRBV6-6,few,CASSFLAGGATYEQYF,TGTGCCAGCAGTTTCCTAGCGGGGGGCGCTACCTACGAGCAGTACTTC
TRBD2,TRBJ2-3,TRBV27,-,CASSFSPGLAGALDTQYF,TGTGCCAGCAGTTTTTCCCCGGGACTAGCGGGAGCGTTGGATACGCAGTATTTT
-,TRBJ1-5,TRBV28,-,CASSLVWGANQPQHF,TGTGCCAGCAGTTTAGTGTGGGGCGCCAATCAGCCCCAGCATTTT
-,TRBJ2-5,TRBV6-5,few,CASSHIAEGETQYF,TGTGCCAGCAGCCATATAGCGGAAGGGGAGACCCAGTACTTC
-,TRBJ2-3,TRBV5-1,-,CASSLDGTPITDTQYF,TGCGCCAGCAGCTTGGATGGGACACCTATCACAGATACGCAGTATTTT
-,TRBJ1-1,TRBV7-9,-,CASSFARGGNLVGTEAFF,TGTGCCAGCAGCTTTGCGCGGGGAGGAAATTTGGTTGGCACTGAAGCTTTCTTT
TRBD1,TRBJ2-7,TRBV11-2,-,CASSSVRTGTGRYEQYF,TGTGCCAGCAGCTCCGTTCGAACCGGGACAGGGCGCTACGAGCAGTACTTC
-,TRBJ1-5,TRBV7-2,few,CASSLVAGNQPQHF,TGTGCCAGCAGCTTAGTGGCAGGGAATCAGCCCCAGCATTTT
-,TRBJ1-1,TRBV13,-,CASSPRANTEAFF,TGTGCCAGCAGCCCGAGGGCTAACACTGAAGCTTTCTTT
-,TRBJ2-6,TRBV7-9,-,CASKGGLSEGANVLTF,TGTGCCAGCAAGGGCGGGCTCTCGGAAGGGGCCAACGTCCTGACTTTC
-,TRBJ2-3,TRBV27,-,CASSFGANTDTQYF,TGTGCCAGCAGTTTTGGGGCCAACACAGATACGCAGTATTTT
TRBD1,TRBJ2-1,TRBV6-5,-,CASKSRDRGRGQFF,TGTGCCAGCAAAAGCCGGGACAGGGGGCGCGGGCAGTTCTTC
-,TRBJ2-1,TRBV11-3,once,CASSLSYNEQFF,TGTGCCAGCAGCTTATCATACAATGAGCAGTTCTTC
-,TRBJ2-3,TRBV5-5,-,CASSLDLAPDTQYF,TGTGCCAGCAGCTTGGACCTAGCTCCAGATACGCAGTATTTT
TRBD1,TRBJ1-5,TRBV15,-,CATSSFRDRALNQPQHF,TGTGCCACCAGCAGCTTCCGGGACAGGGCTCTCAATCAGCCCCAGCATTTT
-,TRBJ1-2,TRBV7-8,-,CASSLQQGAYGYTF,TGTGCCAGCAGCTTACAACAGGGTGCCTATGGCTACACCTTC
-,TRBJ2-1,TRBV7-2,-,CASSWTFGDRGGNEQFF,TGTGCCAGCAGCTGGACCTTTGGAGACCGGGGTGGGAATGAGCAGTTCTTC
-,TRBJ2-2,TRBV7-9,-,CASSLGYRTTNTGELFF,TGTGCCAGCAGCTTAGGGTATAGGACAACGAACACCGGGGAGCTGTTTTTT
-,TRBJ2-3,TRBV7-7,-,CASSSQGLSTDTQYF,TGTGCCAGCAGCTCTCAGGGACTGAGCACAGATACGCAGTATTTT
-,TRBJ2-7,TRBV27,once,CASSSGATYEQYF,TGTGCCAGCAGTTCAGGGGCAACCTACGAGCAGTACTTC
-,TRBJ1-6,TRBV7-6,-,CASSLSPDWPLHF,TGTGCCAGCAGCTTATCCCCCGACTGGCCCCTCCACTTT
TRBD2,TRBJ2-5,TRBV19,-,CASSSSGDKRPDYF,TGTGCCAGTAGTTCTAGCGGGGACAAGAGACCCGACTACTTC
TRBD1,TRBJ1-2,TRBV7-2,-,CASSLVRGQGSYGYTF,TGTGCCAGCAGCTTAGTTAGAGGACAGGGTTCCTATGGCTACACCTTC
-,TRBJ1-5,TRBV15,-,CATSRDRRQEYQPQHF,TGTGCCACCAGCAGAGATCGGAGACAGGAGTATCAGCCCCAGCATTTT
TRBD1,TRBJ1-5,TRBV28,-,CASRRETGTGVYSNQPQHF,TGTGCCAGCAGGCGAGAAACCGGGACAGGGGTTTATAGCAATCAGCCCCAGCATTTT
-,TRBJ1-5,TRBV12-3/TRBV12-4,-,CASSFGSNQPQHF,TGTGCCAGCAGTTTTGGCAGCAATCAGCCCCAGCATTTT
-,TRBJ1-6,TRBV4-2,-,CASSQGGINSPLHF,TGTGCCAGCAGCCAAGGAGGGATCAATTCACCCCTCCACTTT
-,TRBJ1-3,TRBV5-1,once,CASSAGGGYGNTIYF,TGCGCCAGCAGCGCCGGAGGCGGGTATGGAAACACCATATATTTT
-,TRBJ1-3,TRBV30,few,CAWTQDRGYSGNTIYF,TGTGCCTGGACACAGGACAGAGGCTACTCTGGAAACACCATATATTTT
-,TRBJ1-4,TRBV4-2,-,CASSLKWGQGNEKLFF,TGTGCCAGCAGCCTGAAATGGGGTCAGGGTAATGAAAAACTGTTTTTT
TRBD2,TRBJ2-5,TRBV29-1,-,CSVDTSGWYETQYF,TGCAGCGTTGACACTAGCGGGTGGTACGAGACCCAGTACTTC
-,TRBJ1-3,TRBV27,-,CASSALPGRTIYF,TGTGCCAGCAGTGCCCTCCCCGGGAGGACCATATATTTT
TRBD1,TRBJ2-7,TRBV7-6,-,CASSLVIRGDRGYEQYF,TGTGCCAGCAGCTTAGTTATACGCGGGGACAGGGGGTACGAGCAGTACTTC
TRBD2,TRBJ2-7,TRBV11-2,-,CASSSSGRANEQYF,TGTGCCAGCAGCTCTAGCGGGAGAGCTAACGAGCAGTACTTC
-,TRBJ1-5,TRBV6-5,-,CASRSTRNQPQHF,TGTGCCAGCAGATCTACGAGAAATCAGCCCCAGCATTTT
-,TRBJ1-2,TRBV9,-,CASSVEAGIKGDGYTF,TGTGCCAGCAGCGTAGAAGCAGGGATAAAGGGTGATGGCTACACCTTC
TRBD2,TRBJ2-1,TRBV3-1/TRBV3-2,-,CASSRPRPSGRELSSYNEQFF,TGTGCCAGCAGTCGACCCCGCCCTAGCGGGAGGGAACTAAGCTCCTACAATGAGCAGTTCTTC
-,TRBJ1-2,TRBV19,-,CASRPGPREGPYGYTF,TGTGCCAGTAGGCCTGGACCCAGGGAAGGGCCTTATGGCTACACCTTC